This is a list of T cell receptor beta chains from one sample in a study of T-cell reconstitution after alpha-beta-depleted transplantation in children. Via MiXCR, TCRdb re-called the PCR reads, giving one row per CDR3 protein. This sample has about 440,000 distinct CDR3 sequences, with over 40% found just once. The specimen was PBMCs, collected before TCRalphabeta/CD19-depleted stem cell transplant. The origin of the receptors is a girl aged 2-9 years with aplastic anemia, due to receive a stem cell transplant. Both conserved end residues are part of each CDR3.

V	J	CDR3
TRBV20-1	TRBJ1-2	CSARERNPGQYNYGYTF
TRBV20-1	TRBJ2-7	CSAPPTMGEQYF
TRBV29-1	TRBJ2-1	CSVGLSVRNEQFF
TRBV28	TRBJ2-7	CASRISGPNYEQYF
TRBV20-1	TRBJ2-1	CSAPPLVRTEQFF
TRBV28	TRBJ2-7	CASTGQGLIYEQYF
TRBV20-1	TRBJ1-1	CSASLSVGRTEAFF
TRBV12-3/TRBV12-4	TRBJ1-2	CASSPTRAYGYTF
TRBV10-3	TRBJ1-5	CAIRGGNNQPQHF
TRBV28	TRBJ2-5	CASSFQGVETQYF
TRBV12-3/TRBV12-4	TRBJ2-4	CASSFTGQGAQNIQYF
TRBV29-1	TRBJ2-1	CSVENAYNEQFF
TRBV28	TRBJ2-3	CASRMTGVSTDTQYF
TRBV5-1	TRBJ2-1	CASSPRTGGDGGSEQFF
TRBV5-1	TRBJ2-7	CASSLGGLSYEQYF
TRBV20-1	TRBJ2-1	CSALAGGFSYNEQFF
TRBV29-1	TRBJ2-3	CSVPQLSGEDTQYF
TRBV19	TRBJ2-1	CASSSVAGGEWHEQFF
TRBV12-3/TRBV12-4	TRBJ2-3	CASCLYRGTDTQYF
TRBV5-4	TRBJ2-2	CASSALTSGRRTGELFF
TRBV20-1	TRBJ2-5	CSAILTGGRETQYF
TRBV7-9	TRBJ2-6	CASSPHSSGANVLTF
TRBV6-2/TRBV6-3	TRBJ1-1	CASRGTGSTEAFF
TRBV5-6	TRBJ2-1	CASSPQILTGEITNYNEQFF
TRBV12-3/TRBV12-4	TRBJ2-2	CASSLALLAGELFF
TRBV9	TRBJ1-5	CASRQGRLWQPQHF
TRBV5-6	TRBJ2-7	CASSPGPGGSYEQYF
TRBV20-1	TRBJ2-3	CSARRGKDTQYF
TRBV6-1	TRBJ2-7	CASGGPPSSYEQYF
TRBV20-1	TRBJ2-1	CSARDEGLGVYNEQFF
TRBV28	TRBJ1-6	CASSSPQGNSPLHF
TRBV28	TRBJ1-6	CASSRTTEGIYNSPLHF
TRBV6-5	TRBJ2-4	CASSYVTGAKNIQYF
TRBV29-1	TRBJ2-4	CSVELLGKNIQYF
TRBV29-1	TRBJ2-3	CSVVAGGADTQYF
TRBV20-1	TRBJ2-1	CSARGDRNPNEQFF
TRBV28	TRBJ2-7	CASSLLRAYEQYF
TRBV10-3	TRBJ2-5	CAISDGQQETQYF
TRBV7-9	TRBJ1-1	CASSLWGGGAAAPEAFF
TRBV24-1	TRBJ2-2	CATSVGRASGTGELFF
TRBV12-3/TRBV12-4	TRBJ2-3	CASRPDRARSTQYF
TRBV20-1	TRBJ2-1	CSARPAGERNEQFF
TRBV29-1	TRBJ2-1	CSAGGGGHEQFF
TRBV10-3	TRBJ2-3	CAISESNGRSADTQYF
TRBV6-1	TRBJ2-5	CASSRRRGQETQYF
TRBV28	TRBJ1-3	CAIHTGEAGNTIYF
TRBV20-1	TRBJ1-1	CSVGRELEAFF
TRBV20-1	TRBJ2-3	CSANAGGSDTQYF
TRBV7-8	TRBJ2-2	CASSPLAGPDTGELFF
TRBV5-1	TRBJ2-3	CASSFQGASQSDTQYF
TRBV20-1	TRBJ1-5	CSARWSNQPQHF
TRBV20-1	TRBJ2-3	CSARDGQSSTDTQYF
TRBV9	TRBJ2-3	CASSVNNWPGGTDTHYF
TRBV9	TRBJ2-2	CASSVGTGAGELFF
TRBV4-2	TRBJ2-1	CASSQEGSGREQFF
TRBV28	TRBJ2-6	CASSFGGVVSGANVLTF
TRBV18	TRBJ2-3	CASSPPTPSGATQYF
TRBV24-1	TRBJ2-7	CATSDYGDYEQYF
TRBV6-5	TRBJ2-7	CASSYDLPGYEQYF
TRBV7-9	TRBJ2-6	CASSSLAGGSGANVLTF